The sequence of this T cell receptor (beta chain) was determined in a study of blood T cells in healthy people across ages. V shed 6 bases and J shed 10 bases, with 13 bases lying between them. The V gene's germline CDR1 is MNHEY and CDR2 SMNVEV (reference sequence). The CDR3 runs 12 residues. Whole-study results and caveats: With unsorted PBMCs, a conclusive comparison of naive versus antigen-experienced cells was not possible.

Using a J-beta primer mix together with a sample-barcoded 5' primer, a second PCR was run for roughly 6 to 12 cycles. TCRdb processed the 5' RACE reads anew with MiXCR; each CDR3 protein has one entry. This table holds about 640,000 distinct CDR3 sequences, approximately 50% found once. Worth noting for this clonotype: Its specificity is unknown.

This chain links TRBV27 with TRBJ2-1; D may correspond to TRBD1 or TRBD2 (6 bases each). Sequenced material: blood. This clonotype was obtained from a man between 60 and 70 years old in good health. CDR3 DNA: TGTGCCAGCAGCTCGGGGGCCAGGGAGCAGTTCTTC. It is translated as CASSSGAREQFF.